These 15 T cell receptor beta chains were all obtained from the same sample, sequenced in a study of blood T cell repertoires in COVID-19. Profiled with immunoSEQ multiplex PCR; TCRdb holds only in-frame clones, not every one. The table includes over 200,000 clones, more than 80% detected once. Sequences were obtained from peripheral blood. The receptors stem from a woman in her 30s with COVID-19, enrolled during active disease.

As DNA, the CDR3 is TGTGCCAGCAGCTTCAGGGACACCTTCTACGAGCAGTACTTC. Translation gives CASSFRDTFYEQYF. The J gene is TRBJ2-7, the V gene TRBV13; TRBD1 might be the D (6 bases). Germline CDR1 reads PRHDT; CDR2 reads FYEKMQ (reference sequence). The CDR3 runs to 14 residues. V lost 3 bases to trimming and J lost 3 bases, with 12 bases between them.

This clone was seen a single time. The chain is built from TRBV9 and TRBJ2-7, with 10 bases lining up with TRBD2. This CDR3 has 16 amino acids. In germline, CDR1 is SGDLS, CDR2 YYNGEE. V trimming: 2 bases; J trimming: 5 bases; junction bases outside the gene matches: 10. This chain's CDR3 is CASSVRPTLAGDEQYF. The DNA for the CDR3 is TGTGCCAGCAGCGTGAGGCCCACCCTAGCGGGAGACGAGCAGTACTTC.

This chain uses TRBV7-8 with TRBJ1-2, with a possible D match to TRBD1 (5 bases). V was clipped by 0 bases and J by 4 bases, with 6 bases between them. Germline CDR1 SGHVS, CDR2 FQNEAQ. This CDR3 region has 13 residues. CDR3 region: CASSLAGGYGYTF. The CDR3, as DNA: TGTGCCAGCAGCTTAGCCGGGGGCTATGGCTACACCTTC.

The chain carries TRBV6-2 or TRBV6-3 and TRBJ2-5; D perhaps matches TRBD2 (6 bases). Germline V gene data show CDR1 as MNHEY and CDR2 as SVGEGT. Trimming removed 4 bases from V and 6 bases from J, with 18 bases in between. The CDR3 loop spans 15 amino acids. CDR3 DNA: TGTGCCAGCAGTTCAATTGGTACCGGGACTCAGACCCAGTACTTC. Translated, it gives CASSSIGTGTQTQYF.

This chain joins TRBV5-4 and TRBJ2-7; 15 bases line up with TRBD2. V shed 4 bases, J shed 4 bases, and the junction held 6 bases outside the gene matches. The CDR3 has 16 amino acids. CDR1 SGHNT and CDR2 YYREEE come from the germline V gene (reference sequence). The CDR3 is CASSQKGTSGRYEQYF. The DNA for the CDR3 is TGTGCCAGCAGCCAGAAAGGGACTAGCGGGAGGTACGAGCAGTACTTC.

The CDR3 is CASSLSLRGDTEAFF. In DNA, the CDR3 is TGTGCCAGCAGCTTATCCCTCAGGGGCGACACTGAAGCTTTCTTT. The chain employs TRBV7-2 and TRBJ1-1; a possible D gene is TRBD1 (6 bases). The CDR3 extends over 15 amino acids. The germline gives CDR1 SGHTA, CDR2 FQGNSA. The V gene lost 2 bases and the J gene lost 3 bases, with 13 bases spanning the gap.

This clone is a singleton in its sample. The rearrangement joins TRBV19 to TRBJ2-3, with TRBD1 matching 8 bases. V was pared by 5 bases and J by 6 bases, with 4 bases of the junction left unmatched. The CDR3 spans 13 residues. Germline V lookup: CDR1 LNHDA, CDR2 SQIVND (reference sequence). CDR3 protein: CASSRGQGDTQYF. The CDR3 region has the DNA TGTGCCAGTAGTCGAGGACAGGGCGATACGCAGTATTTT.

V gene TRBV4-3 combines with J gene TRBJ2-3; 10 bases agree with TRBD2. Germline V lookup: CDR1 LGHNA, CDR2 YSLEER. After removal of 1 base from V and 1 base from J, the junction contained 5 bases not matched to a gene. CDR3 length equals 17 residues. For the CDR3, the DNA is TGCGCCAGCAGCCAAGCCAAACTAGCGGGACGCACAGATACGCAGTATTTT. Protein: CASSQAKLAGRTDTQYF.

V usage is TRBV6-5 and J usage is TRBJ2-5; 8 bases are shared with TRBD2. With V trimmed by 4 bases and J by 4 bases, 5 bases remained unmatched. Germline V gene sequence: CDR1 MNHEY, CDR2 SVGAGI. This CDR3 is 14 amino acids long. This CDR3 is CASSSRGGGETQYF. CDR3 bases: TGTGCCAGCAGTTCACGGGGGGGAGGAGAGACCCAGTACTTC.

The chain links TRBV7-2 to TRBJ2-5; 9 nucleotides align to TRBD2. Germline V lookup: CDR1 SGHTA, CDR2 FQGNSA. The CDR3 sequence is 16 residues long. J lost 1 base, V lost 2 bases, and 5 bases had no gene match. The CDR3 sequence: CASSLTGGRAQETQYF. For the CDR3, the DNA is TGTGCCAGCAGCTTAACGGGCGGGAGGGCCCAAGAGACCCAGTACTTC.

The V gene is TRBV2, the J gene TRBJ1-1, with TRBD1 as a possible D gene (6 bases). Germline V gene sequence: CDR1 SNHLY, CDR2 FYNNEI. CDR3 size: 16 residues. Trimming pared 7 bases from V and 2 bases from J, leaving 20 bases between. The CDR3 nucleotides are TGTGCCAGCACCCGGGAGGGGGGGCTAATCAACACTGAAGCTTTCTTT. Residues: CASTREGGLINTEAFF.

CDR3 sequence: CASSLKNLASLGNEQFF. In nucleotides, the CDR3 is TGTGCCAGCAGCTTAAAGAATCTAGCGAGTCTAGGGAATGAGCAGTTCTTC. The rearrangement links TRBV7-9 to TRBJ2-1, with D possibly TRBD2 on 6 matching bases. Germline V gene sequence: CDR1 SEHNR, CDR2 FQNEAQ (reference sequence). The CDR3 has 17 residues. V was cut by 2 bases and J by 7 bases, with 21 bases left in between.

V and J are TRBV18 and TRBJ2-7; 11 bases are a match to TRBD2. Losses at the gene ends were 4 bases for V and 5 bases for J; bases not matched to a gene: 10. The V gene's germline CDR1 is KGHSH and CDR2 LQKENI. CDR3 length: 16 residues. The CDR3 protein is CASSRIAGGPIHEQYF. The DNA for the CDR3 is TGTGCCAGCTCACGAATAGCGGGAGGGCCTATCCACGAGCAGTACTTC. Complete variable domain (other parts from reference TRBV18 and TRBJ2-7): NAGVMQNPRHLVRRRGQEARLRCSPMKGHSHVYWYRQLPEEGLKFMVYLQKENIIDESGMPKERFSAEFPKEGPSILRIQQVVRGDSAAYFCASSRIAGGPIHEQYFGPGTRLTVT.

This sequence joins TRBV5-1 and TRBJ2-2, with a weak D call TRBD2 (5 bases). The CDR3 totals 15 residues. Germline assignment: CDR1 SGHRS and CDR2 YFSETQ. Trimming removed 4 bases at V and 4 bases at J, with 14 bases between. CDR3 sequence reads: CASSMTQEVTGELFF. The CDR3 DNA reads as TGCGCCAGCAGCATGACTCAGGAGGTCACCGGGGAGCTGTTTTTT.

This chain connects TRBV3-1 (or the pseudogene TRBV3-2) to TRBJ1-2; D gene unclear. Germline V gives CDR1 LGHDT, CDR2 YNNKEL (reference sequence). This CDR3 region has 14 residues. The V end was cut by 4 bases, the J end by 3 bases, with 12 bases between. The CDR3 reads CASSPTSNYYGYTF. The CDR3 DNA follows: TGTGCCAGCAGCCCCACTTCCAACTACTATGGCTACACCTTC.